This T cell receptor beta chain derives from a study of monozygotic twins with inflammatory bowel disease. TCRdb reprocessed the 5' RACE reads and keeps a single row for each CDR3 protein, giving no DNA. The sample spans some 450,000 distinct CDR3 sequences; the ten largest clones claim about 2.2%. Germline assignment: CDR1 SQVTM and CDR2 ANQGSEA. The CDR3 is made up of 14 amino acids. Sequenced input: blood. The chain employs TRBV29-1 and TRBJ1-1; TCRdb outputs TRBD1, but without DNA this stays unchecked. The sequence came from a human donor with ulcerative colitis or Crohn's disease, or a healthy co-twin of an affected twin (not recorded which). The CDR3 region is CSVGLGQGWTEAFF.